This T cell receptor (beta chain) comes out of a study of blood T cell repertoires in COVID-19 (TCRdb year 2020). In the study overall: Samples from collaborators originated in the United States, Italy and Spain and spanned both the acute and convalescent phases of COVID-19. The prospective study material was composed of cDNA or gDNA derived from T cells, B-cell-depleted T cells, or PBMCs. Deeply sampled blood TCRbeta repertoires from subjects exposed to, actively infected with, or recovered from COVID-19 were included in the dataset. The repertoires were released in a freely available public database intended as a resource for research on the immune response to SARS-CoV-2. Samples were obtained from the ongoing ImmuneRACE study (first 160 participants) and from about 1,300 subjects provided by 6 global collaborators. The sample metadata nearly always contained a de-identified subject ID, COVID-19 status, age in years and sex. Where available, HLA class I and class II types were taken from metadata supplied by the sample provider and were not determined by assay-based typing. What the research found in general, with its limitations: Clinical and demographic metadata were provided uncurated, with the amount varying by source and participant.

Participants in the prospective study were enrolled through a virtual design, were aged roughly 18 to 100 years, and lived in roughly 24 United States geographic areas. In the prospective study, participants were assigned to cohorts based on the clinical history participants reported in a screening survey and a study questionnaire. Each participant in the prospective study had whole blood, serum and a nasopharyngeal or oropharyngeal swab collected by mobile phlebotomists. Additional blood draws and questionnaires over an approximately 2-month period could optionally be provided by prospective study participants. Before DNA extraction, blood samples from the prospective study were shipped at room temperature or frozen. Spanning cysteine to phenylalanine, the CDR3 consists of 14 amino acids. Only the CDR3 part of the read is kept: 42 bases, read in frame from the first base. CDR1 SNHLY and CDR2 FYNNEI were looked up in the germline V gene. V drops 6 bases and J drops 6 bases, leaving 17 bases in between.

The immunoSEQ Assay, a bias-controlled multiplex PCR, was used to amplify TCRbeta CDR3 regions from genomic DNA. The study's own analysis went as follows. Nucleated cell counts per sample were estimated from amplification of reference gene primers within the assay. Sequence reads were collapsed and filtered to measure the absolute abundance of every unique TCRbeta CDR3 rearrangement. For each sample, productive Simpson clonality was calculated by taking the square root of Simpson's diversity index across productive rearrangements. The immuneACCESS repertoire file appears here via TCRdb, limited to in-frame rearrangements. These files lack a portion of the clones; in checked studies, under half of the deficit traces to unresolved V genes, and the cause of the others is not known. That table furnishes V, J and clone size, whereas the DNA furnished D and trimming. Here the sample has 250,000 to 300,000 clones; approximately 91% occur a single time. About 2% of the sample is held by the ten biggest clonotypes.

A word on this clone: Its target antigen remains unknown. No base-level quality is on record; no much larger clone is a single base apart.

This TCR was sampled from a woman between 40 and 50 years old with acute COVID-19. Sequencing input: PBMCs or T cells enriched from blood (not recorded which). Here the chain combines TRBV2 and TRBJ1-2; the D gene is not confidently resolved. The DNA sequence reads TGTGCCAGCAGCTCGAAGGGTCTCGGGGATGGCTACACCTTC. This yields the protein CASSSKGLGDGYTF.